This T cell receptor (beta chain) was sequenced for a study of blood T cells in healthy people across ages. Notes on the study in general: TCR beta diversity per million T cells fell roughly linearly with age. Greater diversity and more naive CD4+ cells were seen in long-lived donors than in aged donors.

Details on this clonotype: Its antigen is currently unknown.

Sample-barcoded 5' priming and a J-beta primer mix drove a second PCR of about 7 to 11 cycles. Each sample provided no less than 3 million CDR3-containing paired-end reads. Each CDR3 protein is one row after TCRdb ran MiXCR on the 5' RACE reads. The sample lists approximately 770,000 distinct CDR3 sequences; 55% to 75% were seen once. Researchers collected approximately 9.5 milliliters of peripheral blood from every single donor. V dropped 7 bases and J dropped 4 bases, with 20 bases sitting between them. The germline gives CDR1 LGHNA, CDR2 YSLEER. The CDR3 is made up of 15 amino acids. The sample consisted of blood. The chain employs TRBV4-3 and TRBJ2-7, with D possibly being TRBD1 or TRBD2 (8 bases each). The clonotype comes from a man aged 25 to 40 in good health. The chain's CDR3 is CASILAGGQEYEQYF. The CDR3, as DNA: TGCGCCAGCATCCTGGCGGGGGGACAGGAATACGAGCAGTACTTC.